This is a list of T cell receptor beta chains from one sample in a study of beta chain features in type 1 diabetes. This table comes from immunoSEQ multiplex PCR, and its TCRdb copy is limited to in-frame clones, with some not included. Of some 160,000 clones in the sample, 9% were seen once. Material for sequencing was central memory CD4+ T cells from blood. These receptors were collected from a young woman with type 1 diabetes. Both conserved end residues are part of each CDR3. Fields, in order: V gene, clone size, J gene, D gene, CDR3 protein, CDR3 DNA. D genes are given only for firm matches. Clone size appears in some rows only: once, few, many, or a class for an expanded clone.

V: TRBV6-5
size: few
J: TRBJ2-5
D: TRBD1
CDR3: CASKQGAWETQYF
DNA: TGTGCCAGCAAACAGGGGGCGTGGGAGACCCAGTACTTC

V: TRBV28
size: once
J: TRBJ1-5
D: .
CDR3: CASSLLLNRLRNQPQHF
DNA: TGTGCCAGCAGTTTATTGTTGAACAGGCTACGCAATCAGCCCCAGCATTTT

V: TRBV9
size: .
J: TRBJ1-2
D: TRBD1
CDR3: CASSGTGMGYTF
DNA: TGTGCCAGCAGCGGGACAGGGATGGGCTACACCTTC

V: TRBV5-1
size: .
J: TRBJ2-3
D: TRBD1
CDR3: CASRWGQGLTDTQYF
DNA: TGCGCCAGCCGCTGGGGACAGGGGTTAACAGATACGCAGTATTTT

V: TRBV7-3
size: .
J: TRBJ2-3
D: .
CDR3: CASSLSGTSTDTQYF
DNA: TGTGCCAGCAGCTTATCGGGAACTAGCACAGATACGCAGTATTTT

V: TRBV10-3
size: .
J: TRBJ1-1
D: .
CDR3: CAISEYRQDEAFF
DNA: TGTGCCATCAGTGAGTATCGACAGGATGAAGCTTTCTTT

V: TRBV4-2
size: .
J: TRBJ2-7
D: TRBD2
CDR3: CASSQDRNSGAGKSYEQYF
DNA: TGTGCCAGCAGCCAAGATCGAAACTCGGGAGCGGGGAAATCCTACGAGCAGTACTTC

V: TRBV6-1
size: few
J: TRBJ2-7
D: TRBD2
CDR3: CASIGRIAGAEQYF
DNA: TGTGCCAGCATCGGAAGGATAGCGGGAGCCGAGCAGTACTTC

V: TRBV18
size: few
J: TRBJ1-5
D: .
CDR3: CASSLSGNQPQHF
DNA: TGTGCCAGCTCACTATCAGGCAATCAGCCCCAGCATTTT

V: TRBV10-3
size: few
J: TRBJ2-2
D: TRBD2
CDR3: CAISESSEGLADTGELFF
DNA: TGTGCCATCAGTGAGTCGTCAGAAGGACTAGCGGACACCGGGGAGCTGTTTTTT

V: TRBV29-1
size: .
J: TRBJ1-1
D: TRBD1
CDR3: CSVAPGQVYTEAFF
DNA: TGCAGCGTTGCCCCGGGACAGGTTTACACTGAAGCTTTCTTT

V: TRBV9
size: .
J: TRBJ1-1
D: .
CDR3: CASSARAGDKAFF
DNA: TGTGCCAGCAGCGCCCGGGCGGGAGACAAAGCTTTCTTT

V: TRBV18
size: few
J: TRBJ1-5
D: .
CDR3: CASSRQDSNQPQHF
DNA: TGTGCCAGCTCACGACAGGATAGCAATCAGCCCCAGCATTTT

V: TRBV14
size: .
J: TRBJ2-6
D: TRBD2
CDR3: CASSQWGLAGVTGANVLTF
DNA: TGTGCCAGCAGCCAATGGGGACTAGCGGGAGTGACCGGGGCCAACGTCCTGACTTTC

V: TRBV5-1
size: .
J: TRBJ2-3
D: TRBD2
CDR3: CASSYRGLAGVGDTQYF
DNA: TGCGCCAGCAGCTACCGGGGACTAGCGGGAGTTGGAGATACGCAGTATTTT

V: TRBV19
size: .
J: TRBJ1-2
D: .
CDR3: CASSMTDRNYGYTF
DNA: TGTGCCAGTAGTATGACCGACAGGAACTATGGCTACACCTTC

V: TRBV5-1
size: few
J: TRBJ2-1
D: .
CDR3: CASSLTRTLETYNEQFF
DNA: TGCGCCAGCAGCTTGACACGGACTCTCGAAACCTACAATGAGCAGTTCTTC

V: TRBV15
size: .
J: TRBJ1-4
D: .
CDR3: CATSRGQNEKLFF
DNA: TGTGCCACCAGCAGAGGACAGAATGAAAAACTGTTTTTT

V: TRBV30
size: few
J: TRBJ2-1
D: TRBD2
CDR3: CAWSGPGTSGRARFF
DNA: TGTGCCTGGAGTGGTCCGGGGACTAGCGGGAGGGCCCGGTTCTTC

V: TRBV29-1
size: few
J: TRBJ2-1
D: TRBD2
CDR3: CSVPRTSGTYNEQFF
DNA: TGCAGCGTTCCTCGCACTAGCGGTACCTACAATGAGCAGTTCTTC

V: TRBV7-2
size: .
J: TRBJ1-2
D: TRBD1
CDR3: CASSLDSGQGFGYTF
DNA: TGTGCCAGCAGCTTAGATTCAGGACAGGGGTTTGGCTACACCTTC

V: TRBV29-1
size: few
J: TRBJ2-3
D: .
CDR3: CSVDSDTQYF
DNA: TGCAGCGTTGATTCGGATACGCAGTATTTT

V: TRBV7-3
size: .
J: TRBJ1-1
D: .
CDR3: CASSEYLGWSYVNTEAFF
DNA: TGTGCCAGCAGCGAGTACCTAGGTTGGTCATATGTGAACACTGAAGCTTTCTTT

V: TRBV29-1
size: few
J: TRBJ2-1
D: TRBD2
CDR3: CSVEERGGIGNEQFF
DNA: TGCAGCGTTGAAGAACGGGGGGGGATAGGCAATGAGCAGTTCTTC

V: TRBV9
size: .
J: TRBJ2-7
D: TRBD2
CDR3: CASSVGAGSEQYF
DNA: TGTGCCAGCAGCGTAGGAGCGGGGTCCGAGCAGTACTTC

V: TRBV11-3
size: few
J: TRBJ2-1
D: TRBD2
CDR3: CASKKREVNEQFF
DNA: TGTGCCAGCAAGAAGCGGGAGGTGAATGAGCAGTTCTTC

V: TRBV19
size: .
J: TRBJ1-5
D: TRBD1
CDR3: CASSMATGSQPQHF
DNA: TGTGCCAGTAGTATGGCGACAGGGAGTCAGCCCCAGCATTTT

V: TRBV15
size: .
J: TRBJ2-7
D: .
CDR3: CATSIDRSMYEQYF
DNA: TGTGCCACCAGCATCGACAGGTCGATGTACGAGCAGTACTTC

V: TRBV29-1
size: .
J: TRBJ1-4
D: TRBD1
CDR3: CSVEGQGGNNEKLFF
DNA: TGCAGCGTTGAAGGACAGGGGGGGAACAATGAAAAACTGTTTTTT

V: TRBV18
size: few
J: TRBJ1-2
D: TRBD1
CDR3: CASSSLDRGDGYTF
DNA: TGTGCCAGCTCATCGCTAGACAGGGGCGATGGCTACACCTTC

V: TRBV14
size: few
J: TRBJ2-3
D: .
CDR3: CASSPWTGTDTQYF
DNA: TGTGCCAGCAGCCCATGGACAGGCACAGATACGCAGTATTTT

V: TRBV2
size: .
J: TRBJ1-2
D: .
CDR3: CASSGELGYGYTF
DNA: TGTGCCAGCAGCGGGGAGTTGGGCTATGGCTACACCTTC

V: TRBV2
size: .
J: TRBJ2-1
D: .
CDR3: CASSTTRDNEQFF
DNA: TGTGCCAGCAGTACGACTAGAGACAATGAGCAGTTCTTC

V: TRBV28
size: .
J: TRBJ2-7
D: TRBD1
CDR3: CASSLPGQGEQYF
DNA: TGTGCCAGCAGTTTACCCGGACAGGGCGAGCAGTACTTC

V: TRBV30
size: few
J: TRBJ1-5
D: TRBD1
CDR3: CAWSLKDRGNEPQHF
DNA: TGTGCCTGGAGTCTAAAGGACAGGGGGAATGAGCCCCAGCATTTT

V: TRBV11-2
size: .
J: TRBJ2-7
D: TRBD2
CDR3: CASSLGLAGYEQYF
DNA: TGTGCCAGCAGCTTAGGACTAGCGGGATACGAGCAGTACTTC

V: TRBV19
size: few
J: TRBJ1-1
D: TRBD1
CDR3: CASSTNRGRTEAFF
DNA: TGTGCCAGTAGTACAAACAGGGGAAGGACTGAAGCTTTCTTT

V: TRBV11-2
size: .
J: TRBJ1-2
D: .
CDR3: CASSLAGGPNYGYTF
DNA: TGTGCCAGCAGCTTAGCCGGGGGACCTAACTATGGCTACACCTTC

V: TRBV11-2
size: .
J: TRBJ2-7
D: .
CDR3: CASRSIEVGYEQYF
DNA: TGTGCCAGCAGATCGATAGAAGTCGGCTACGAGCAGTACTTC

V: TRBV29-1
size: few
J: TRBJ1-2
D: TRBD1
CDR3: CSVGQGANYGYTF
DNA: TGCAGCGTCGGACAGGGGGCGAACTATGGCTACACCTTC

V: TRBV2
size: .
J: TRBJ1-1
D: TRBD1
CDR3: CASRAEGANTEAFF
DNA: TGTGCCAGCAGGGCGGAGGGGGCGAACACTGAAGCTTTCTTT

V: TRBV29-1
size: few
J: TRBJ2-1
D: .
CDR3: CSVGGQGDEQFF
DNA: TGCAGCGTGGGTGGGCAGGGCGATGAGCAGTTCTTC

V: TRBV11-3
size: few
J: TRBJ2-6
D: .
CDR3: CASSLSGNGANVLTF
DNA: TGTGCCAGCAGCTTATCCGGGAATGGGGCCAACGTCCTGACTTTC

V: TRBV28
size: .
J: TRBJ1-1
D: .
CDR3: CASSLFGTIIEAFF
DNA: TGTGCCAGCAGTTTATTTGGGACAATTATTGAAGCTTTCTTT

V: TRBV25-1
size: .
J: TRBJ2-3
D: TRBD2
CDR3: CASTRAGGGTDTQYF
DNA: TGTGCCAGCACCCGAGCGGGAGGCGGGACAGATACGCAGTATTTT

V: TRBV7-2
size: .
J: TRBJ2-3
D: .
CDR3: CASSFYTDTQYF
DNA: TGTGCCAGCAGCTTTTACACAGATACGCAGTATTTT

V: TRBV4-2
size: few
J: TRBJ2-7
D: .
CDR3: CASSLKPEVDEQYF
DNA: TGTGCCAGCAGCCTTAAGCCCGAGGTGGACGAGCAGTACTTC

V: TRBV7-9
size: few
J: TRBJ2-6
D: .
CDR3: CASSLDTGANVLTF
DNA: TGTGCCAGCAGCTTAGATACTGGGGCCAACGTCCTGACTTTC

V: TRBV21-1
size: .
J: TRBJ2-5
D: .
CDR3: CASSKGGTEETQYF
DNA: TGTGCCAGCAGCAAAGGAGGGACAGAAGAGACCCAGTACTTC

V: TRBV5-1
size: few
J: TRBJ1-2
D: .
CDR3: CASSFGSNYGYTF
DNA: TGCGCCAGCAGCTTCGGTTCTAACTATGGCTACACCTTC

V: TRBV7-7
size: .
J: TRBJ2-1
D: .
CDR3: CASSLEGYEQFF
DNA: TGTGCTAGCAGCTTAGAGGGGTATGAGCAGTTCTTC

V: TRBV11-2
size: .
J: TRBJ2-3
D: .
CDR3: CASSLDRGGDTQYF
DNA: TGTGCCAGCAGCTTAGATCGCGGAGGGGATACGCAGTATTTT

V: TRBV5-1
size: .
J: TRBJ2-5
D: TRBD2
CDR3: CASSFTGTRQETQYF
DNA: TGCGCCAGCAGCTTCACGGGGACTAGACAAGAGACCCAGTACTTC

V: TRBV19
size: .
J: TRBJ1-5
D: TRBD1
CDR3: CATNRGRDQPQHF
DNA: TGTGCCACGAACAGGGGGCGGGATCAGCCCCAGCATTTT

V: TRBV29-1
size: .
J: TRBJ2-1
D: TRBD2
CDR3: CSVLTSVPYNEQFF
DNA: TGCAGCGTTTTGACTAGCGTTCCCTACAATGAGCAGTTCTTC

V: TRBV29-1
size: .
J: TRBJ2-1
D: TRBD2
CDR3: CSVEVGTSRLSEQFF
DNA: TGCAGCGTTGAAGTGGGGACTAGCCGTTTGAGTGAGCAGTTCTTC

V: TRBV7-8
size: few
J: TRBJ2-7
D: TRBD2
CDR3: CASRLAGGSYEQYF
DNA: TGTGCCAGCAGACTAGCGGGAGGCTCCTACGAGCAGTACTTC

V: TRBV10-3
size: few
J: TRBJ1-1
D: TRBD1
CDR3: CAISGHGQADTEAFF
DNA: TGTGCCATCAGTGGGCATGGACAGGCTGACACTGAAGCTTTCTTT

V: TRBV2
size: many
J: TRBJ1-1
D: TRBD1
CDR3: CASREDRVETEAFF
DNA: TGTGCCAGCAGGGAGGACAGGGTAGAGACTGAAGCTTTCTTT

V: TRBV11-2
size: few
J: TRBJ2-7
D: TRBD2
CDR3: CASSRRTSGIAYEQYF
DNA: TGTGCCAGCAGCCGCCGGACTAGCGGGATTGCCTACGAGCAGTACTTC